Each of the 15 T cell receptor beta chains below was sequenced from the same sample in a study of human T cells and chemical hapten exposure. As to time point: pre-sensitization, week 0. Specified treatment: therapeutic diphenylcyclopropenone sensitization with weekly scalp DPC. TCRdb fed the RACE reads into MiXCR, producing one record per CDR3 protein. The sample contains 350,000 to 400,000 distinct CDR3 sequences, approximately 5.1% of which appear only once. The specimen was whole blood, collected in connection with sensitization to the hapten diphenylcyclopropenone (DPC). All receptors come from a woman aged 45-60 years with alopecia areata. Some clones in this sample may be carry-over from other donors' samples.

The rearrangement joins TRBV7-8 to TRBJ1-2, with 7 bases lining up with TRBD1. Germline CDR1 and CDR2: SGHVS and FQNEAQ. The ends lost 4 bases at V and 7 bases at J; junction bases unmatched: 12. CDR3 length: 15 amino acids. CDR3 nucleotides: TGTGCCAGCAGCTCCATGGGACAGCCGAAGGGTGGCTACACCTTC. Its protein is CASSSMGQPKGGYTF. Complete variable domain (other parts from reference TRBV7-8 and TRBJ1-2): GAGVSQSPRYKVAKRGQDVALRCDPISGHVSLFWYQQALGQGPEFLTYFQNEAQLDKSGLPSDRFFAERPEGSVSTLKIQRTQQEDSAVYLCASSSMGQPKGGYTFGSGTRLTVV.

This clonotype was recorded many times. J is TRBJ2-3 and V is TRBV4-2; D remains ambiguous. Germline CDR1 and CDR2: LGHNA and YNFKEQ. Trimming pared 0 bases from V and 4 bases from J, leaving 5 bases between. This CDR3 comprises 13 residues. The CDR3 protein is CASSQEMPDTQYF. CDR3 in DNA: TGTGCCAGCAGCCAAGAGATGCCAGATACGCAGTATTTT.

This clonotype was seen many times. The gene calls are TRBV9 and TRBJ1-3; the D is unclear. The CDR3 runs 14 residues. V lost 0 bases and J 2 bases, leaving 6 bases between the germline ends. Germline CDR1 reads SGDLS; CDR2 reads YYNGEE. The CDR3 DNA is TGTGCCAGCAGCGTAGGCCAAGCTGGAAACACCATATATTTT. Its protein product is CASSVGQAGNTIYF.

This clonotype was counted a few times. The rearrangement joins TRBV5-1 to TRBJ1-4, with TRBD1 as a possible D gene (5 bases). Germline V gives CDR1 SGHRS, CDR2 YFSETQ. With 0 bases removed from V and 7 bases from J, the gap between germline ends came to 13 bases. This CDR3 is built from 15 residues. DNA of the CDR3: TGCGCCAGCAGCTTGGACGGAAGTGGGGGTGAAAAACTGTTTTTT. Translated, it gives CASSLDGSGGEKLFF.

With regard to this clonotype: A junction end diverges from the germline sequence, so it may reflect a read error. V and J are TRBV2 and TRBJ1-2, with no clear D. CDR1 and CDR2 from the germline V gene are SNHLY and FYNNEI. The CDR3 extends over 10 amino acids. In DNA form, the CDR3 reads TGTGCCAGCAGTGAAGGTGATCGCGCCTTC. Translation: CASSEGDRAF. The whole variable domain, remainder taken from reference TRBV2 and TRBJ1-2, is EPEVTQTPSHQVTQMGQEVILRCVPISNHLYFYWYRQILGQKVEFLVSFYNNEISEKSEIFDDQFSVERPDGSNFTLKIRSTKLEDSAMYFCASSEGDRAFGSGTRLTVV.

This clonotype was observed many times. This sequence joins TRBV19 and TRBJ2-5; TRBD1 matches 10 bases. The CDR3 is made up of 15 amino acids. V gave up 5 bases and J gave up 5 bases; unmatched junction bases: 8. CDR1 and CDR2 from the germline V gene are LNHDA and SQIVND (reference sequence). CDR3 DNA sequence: TGTGCCAGTAGTGGACGACAGGGGGCGAGGGAGACCCAGTACTTC. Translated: CASSGRQGARETQYF.

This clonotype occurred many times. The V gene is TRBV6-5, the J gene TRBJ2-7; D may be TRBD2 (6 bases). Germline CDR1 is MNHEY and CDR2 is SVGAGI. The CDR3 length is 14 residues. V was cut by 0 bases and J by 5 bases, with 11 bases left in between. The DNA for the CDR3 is TGTGCCAGCAGTTACTCCGGGGGTACCCACGAGCAGTACTTC. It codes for CASSYSGGTHEQYF.

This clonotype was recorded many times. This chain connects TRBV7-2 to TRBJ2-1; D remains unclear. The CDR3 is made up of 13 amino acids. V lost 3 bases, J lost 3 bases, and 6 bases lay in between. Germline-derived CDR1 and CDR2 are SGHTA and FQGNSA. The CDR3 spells CASSFPDYNEQFF. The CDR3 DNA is TGTGCCAGCAGCTTCCCTGACTACAATGAGCAGTTCTTC.

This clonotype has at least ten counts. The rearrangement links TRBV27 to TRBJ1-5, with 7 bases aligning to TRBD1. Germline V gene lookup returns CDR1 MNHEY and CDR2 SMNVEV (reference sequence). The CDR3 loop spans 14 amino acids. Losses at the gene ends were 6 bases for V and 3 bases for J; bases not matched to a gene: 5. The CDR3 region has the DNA TGTGCCAGCAGCTCACAGGGGTCCAATCAGCCCCAGCATTTT. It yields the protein CASSSQGSNQPQHF.

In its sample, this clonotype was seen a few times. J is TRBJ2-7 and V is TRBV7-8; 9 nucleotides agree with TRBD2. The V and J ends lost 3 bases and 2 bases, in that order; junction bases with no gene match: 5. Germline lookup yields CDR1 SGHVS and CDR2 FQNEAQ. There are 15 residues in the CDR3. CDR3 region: CASSLERGGAYEQYF. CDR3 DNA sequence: TGTGCCAGCAGCTTGGAACGCGGGGGGGCCTACGAGCAGTACTTC.

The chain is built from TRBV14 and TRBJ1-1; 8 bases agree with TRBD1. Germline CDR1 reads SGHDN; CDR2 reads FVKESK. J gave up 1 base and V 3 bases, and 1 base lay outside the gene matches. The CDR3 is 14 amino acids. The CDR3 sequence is CASSQDRENTEAFF. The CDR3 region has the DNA TGTGCCAGCAGCCAGGACAGGGAGAACACTGAAGCTTTCTTT.

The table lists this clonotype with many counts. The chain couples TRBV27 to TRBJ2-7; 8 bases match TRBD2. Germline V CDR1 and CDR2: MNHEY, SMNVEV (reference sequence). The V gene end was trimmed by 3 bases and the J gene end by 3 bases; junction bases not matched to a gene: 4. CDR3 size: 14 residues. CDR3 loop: CASSFVAGYYEQYF. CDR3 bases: TGTGCCAGCAGTTTTGTAGCGGGGTACTACGAGCAGTACTTC.

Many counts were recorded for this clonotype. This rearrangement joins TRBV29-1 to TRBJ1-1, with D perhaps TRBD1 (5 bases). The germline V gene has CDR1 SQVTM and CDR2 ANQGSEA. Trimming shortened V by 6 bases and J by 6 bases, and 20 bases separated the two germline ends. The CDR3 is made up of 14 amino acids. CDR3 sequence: CSVAGQVNGAEAFF. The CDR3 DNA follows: TGCAGCGTCGCCGGACAAGTGAACGGCGCTGAAGCTTTCTTT.

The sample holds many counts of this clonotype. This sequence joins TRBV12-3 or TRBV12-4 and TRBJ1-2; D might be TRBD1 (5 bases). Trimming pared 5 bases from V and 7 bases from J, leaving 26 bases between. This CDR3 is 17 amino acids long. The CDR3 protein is CASSRKTNPAGIGGYTF. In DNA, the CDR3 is TGTGCCAGCAGTCGGAAAACCAACCCCGCAGGGATCGGTGGCTACACCTTC.

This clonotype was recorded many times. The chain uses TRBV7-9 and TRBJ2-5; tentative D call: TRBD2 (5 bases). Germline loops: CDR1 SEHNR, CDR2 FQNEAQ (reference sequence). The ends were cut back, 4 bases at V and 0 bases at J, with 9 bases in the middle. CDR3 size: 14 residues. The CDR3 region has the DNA TGTGCCAGCAGCTCCACTAGGTACCAAGAGACCCAGTACTTC. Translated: CASSSTRYQETQYF.